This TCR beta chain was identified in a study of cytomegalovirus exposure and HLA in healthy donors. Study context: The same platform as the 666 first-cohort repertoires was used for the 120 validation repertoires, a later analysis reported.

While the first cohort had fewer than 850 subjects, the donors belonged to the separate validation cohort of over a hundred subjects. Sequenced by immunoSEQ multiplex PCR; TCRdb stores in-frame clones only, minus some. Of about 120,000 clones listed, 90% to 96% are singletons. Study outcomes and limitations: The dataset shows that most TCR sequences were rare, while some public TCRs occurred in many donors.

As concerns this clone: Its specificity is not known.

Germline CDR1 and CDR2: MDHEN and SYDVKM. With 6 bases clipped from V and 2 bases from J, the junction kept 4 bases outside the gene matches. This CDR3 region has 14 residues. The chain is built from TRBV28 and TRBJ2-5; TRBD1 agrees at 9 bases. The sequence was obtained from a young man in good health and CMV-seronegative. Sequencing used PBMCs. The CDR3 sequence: CASRGQGRQETQYF. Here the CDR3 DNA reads TGTGCCAGCAGGGGACAGGGTCGACAAGAGACCCAGTACTTC.